This is a list of T cell receptor beta chains from one sample in a study of blood T cell repertoires in COVID-19. The table came from immunoSEQ multiplex PCR; TCRdb's copy has only in-frame clones and leaves some out. Among 140,000 to 150,000 clones listed, approximately 86% were seen once. Sequences were obtained from peripheral blood. These receptors all come from a woman between 45 and 60 years old with acute or convalescent COVID-19. The CDR3 runs from the conserved cysteine through the conserved F or W. A D gene is named only where the DNA matches it firmly.

D	J	V	CDR3	DNA
TRBD2	TRBJ2-1	TRBV10-3	CAISESGTSGGARSYNEQFF	TGTGCCATCAGTGAGTCTGGGACTAGCGGGGGGGCCAGGTCCTACAATGAGCAGTTCTTC
.	TRBJ2-3	TRBV3-1/TRBV3-2	CASSPSTDTQYF	TGTGCCAGCAGCCCTAGCACAGATACGCAGTATTTT
.	TRBJ1-3	TRBV11-2	CASSPNWDTGNTIYF	TGTGCCAGCAGCCCCAACTGGGACACTGGAAACACCATATATTTT
TRBD2	TRBJ2-2	TRBV2	CASCPAGGPGELFF	TGTGCCAGCTGTCCCGCGGGGGGCCCCGGGGAGCTGTTTTTT
TRBD1	TRBJ1-1	TRBV30	CAWIKDRERTEAFF	TGTGCCTGGATCAAGGACAGGGAACGAACTGAAGCTTTCTTT
.	TRBJ2-2	TRBV5-4	CASSQNRDTGELFF	TGTGCCAGCAGTCAAAACAGGGACACCGGGGAGCTGTTTTTT
TRBD1	TRBJ1-4	TRBV5-1	CASSSGTDYEKLFF	TGCGCCAGCAGCTCCGGGACAGATTATGAAAAACTGTTTTTT
.	TRBJ2-2	TRBV9	CASSRTLTGTGELFF	TGTGCCAGCAGCCGCACCCTTACTGGCACCGGGGAGCTGTTTTTT
TRBD2	TRBJ2-2	TRBV6-5	CASRLLLADTGELFF	TGTGCCAGCAGACTCCTTCTAGCGGACACCGGGGAGCTGTTTTTT
TRBD1	TRBJ2-1	TRBV7-8	CASSQRDRGNEQFF	TGTGCCAGCAGCCAAAGGGACAGGGGCAATGAGCAGTTCTTC
.	TRBJ1-3	TRBV9	CASSVGETSSGNTIYF	TGTGCCAGCAGCGTAGGGGAGACCAGCTCTGGAAACACCATATATTTT
TRBD1	TRBJ1-4	TRBV4-2	CASSQPDRVNEKLFF	TGTGCCAGCAGCCAACCCGACAGGGTGAATGAAAAACTGTTTTTT
TRBD1	TRBJ2-6	TRBV9	CASSPRGQGVGGANVLTF	TGTGCCAGCAGCCCCCGGGGACAGGGGGTAGGGGGGGCCAACGTCCTGACTTTC
TRBD2	TRBJ2-4	TRBV18	CASSPGLAGGRGNIQYF	TGTGCCAGCTCACCGGGACTAGCGGGGGGAAGAGGGAACATTCAGTACTTC